What follows describes a single TCR beta chain. No antigen is known for it. These data belong to a study of T cells in Graves' hyperthyroidism and ophthalmopathy. Study outcomes and limitations: Before onset, ophthalmopathy was predicted by the model a median roughly six months earlier. The blood repertoire included most of the expanded thyroid clonotypes above 0.001.

The TCR beta CDR3 regions underwent amplification using RNA transcripts as the source. Carried out on the TCR CDR3, a first-round RT-PCR used the HTBI primer set. TCRdb ran MiXCR on the multiplex PCR reads and lists one entry per CDR3 protein. The sample lists 480,000 or so distinct CDR3 sequences, 46% seen once, with 44% in the top ten. V was cut by 4 bases and J by 7 bases, with 17 bases left in between. Germline CDR1 is SGHTA and CDR2 is FQGNSA. CDR3 length equals 14 residues. Uncontrolled infection, other autoimmune disease, pregnancy and lactation each barred patients from inclusion. V gene TRBV7-2 combines with J gene TRBJ2-7; D is undetermined. This clonotype originated in an adult woman with Graves' disease, either hyperthyroidism or ophthalmopathy (not recorded which). Source material: peripheral blood or thyroid tissue (not recorded which). CDR3 sequence: CASSWMDGMLEQYF. The CDR3, as DNA: TGTGCCAGCAGCTGGATGGACGGTATGCTAGAGCAGTACTTC.